These 7 T cell receptor beta chains came from one sample sequenced in a study of CD8 T cells in ankylosing spondylitis. MiXCR, run by TCRdb on the 5' RACE reads, gives a single entry per CDR3 protein. The table shows approximately 140,000 distinct CDR3 sequences, with around 9.7% occurring only once. Sequencing was done on a sample of blood, either unsorted or a sorted T cell fraction (not recorded which). These receptors originate from a male donor with ankylosing spondylitis or in good health (not recorded which).

This clonotype was observed at least ten times. The chain couples TRBV6-5 to TRBJ2-5; no clear D gene. The V gene's germline CDR1 is MNHEY and CDR2 SVGAGI. V dropped 0 bases and J dropped 4 bases, with 9 bases sitting between them. The CDR3 covers 14 residues. CDR3 region: CASSYSRSSETQYF. CDR3 sequence (DNA): TGTGCCAGCAGTTACTCGAGGTCTTCAGAGACCCAGTACTTC.

This clonotype was seen more than once but under ten times. The chain employs TRBV30 and TRBJ1-1, with TRBD1 as a possible D gene (6 bases). V was cut by 4 bases and J by 4 bases, with 10 bases left in between. From germline, CDR1 is GTSNPN and CDR2 SVGIG (reference sequence). This CDR3 has 12 residues. CDR3: CAWTSRGTEAFF. The DNA for the CDR3 is TGTGCCTGGACTTCCAGGGGCACTGAAGCTTTCTTT.

The V and J genes are TRBV29-1 and TRBJ2-1; D possibly corresponds to TRBD1 (5 bases). V lost 2 bases, J lost 10 bases, and 12 bases lay in between. Germline V gene lookup returns CDR1 SQVTM and CDR2 ANQGSEA. This CDR3 is 12 amino acids long. CDR3 nucleotide sequence: TGCAGCGTTGAAAGGTCGCAGGGAGAGCAGTTCTTC. As protein: CSVERSQGEQFF.

This clonotype was observed many times. V is TRBV4-3 and J is TRBJ2-3, with 9 bases matching TRBD1. This CDR3 has 16 amino acids. Germline V lookup: CDR1 LGHNA, CDR2 YSLEER. With V trimmed by 0 bases and J by 1 base, 2 bases remained unmatched. This CDR3 reads CASSQDWTGGTDTQYF. The CDR3 DNA follows: TGCGCCAGCAGCCAAGATTGGACAGGGGGCACAGATACGCAGTATTTT.

There are many counts of this clonotype. V usage is TRBV20-1 and J usage is TRBJ2-1; D may be TRBD1 (6 bases). The V and J ends lost 4 bases and 4 bases respectively, with 14 bases between them. The CDR3 contains 14 residues. CDR1 and CDR2 (germline): DFQATT, SNEGSKA (reference sequence). CDR3 protein: CSATIGTPYNEQFF. The CDR3 coding sequence is TGCAGTGCTACAATAGGGACACCTTACAATGAGCAGTTCTTC.

This clonotype was seen a few times. The chain has TRBV5-4 and TRBJ2-7; a weak D match, TRBD2 (5 bases). V dropped 4 bases and J dropped 4 bases, with 15 bases sitting between them. The germline gives CDR1 SGHNT, CDR2 YYREEE (reference sequence). The CDR3 runs to 14 residues. The CDR3 protein is CASSPGLRGYEQYF. For the CDR3, the DNA is TGTGCCAGCAGCCCCGGGCTCCGCGGGTACGAGCAGTACTTC.

This clonotype was seen at least ten times. The chain uses TRBV18 and TRBJ2-5; no reliable D call. CDR1 is KGHSH and CDR2 is LQKENI in the germline V gene. CDR3 size: 13 residues. V lost 4 bases and J 3 bases, leaving 9 bases between the germline ends. Here the CDR3 reads CASSQAEKETQYF. Written as DNA, the CDR3 is TGTGCCAGCTCACAGGCAGAAAAAGAGACCCAGTACTTC. Full variable domain (remainder filled in from reference TRBV18 and TRBJ2-5): NAGVMQNPRHLVRRRGQEARLRCSPMKGHSHVYWYRQLPEEGLKFMVYLQKENIIDESGMPKERFSAEFPKEGPSILRIQQVVRGDSAAYFCASSQAEKETQYFGPGTRLLVL.